Below, 27 T cell receptor beta chains from the same sample are listed, as sequenced in a study of T cell responses to AZD1222 COVID-19 vaccine. The repertoire was sequenced with immunoSEQ multiplex PCR; TCRdb's copy has only in-frame clones and lacks some. The sample includes roughly 99,000 clones, about nine tenths of them seen just once. Sequenced material: peripheral blood, taken 28 days after the second AZD1222 dose. The source is an adult who received the AZD1222 COVID-19 vaccine.

This clone was observed once. V is TRBV5-1 and J is TRBJ2-3; the match to TRBD2 covers 7 bases. The V gene's germline CDR1 is SGHRS and CDR2 YFSETQ. The CDR3 has 14 amino acids. Losses at the gene ends were 1 base for V and 1 base for J; bases not matched to a gene: 0. The CDR3 nucleotides read TGCGCCAGCAGCTTGCGGGGGGGCACAGATACGCAGTATTTT. Amino acids: CASSLRGGTDTQYF.

The chain combines TRBV19 with TRBJ1-1; D not certain. The CDR3 length is 16 residues. Per the germline V gene, CDR1 is LNHDA and CDR2 is SQIVND (reference sequence). V lost 5 bases and J lost 1, with 17 bases in between. In nucleotides, the CDR3 is TGTGCCAGTAGTGTGGTTTGGACCACCTCGAACACTGAAGCTTTCTTT. Translation gives CASSVVWTTSNTEAFF. The complete variable domain, with remaining parts taken from reference TRBV19 and TRBJ1-1, reads DGGITQSPKYLFRKEGQNVTLSCEQNLNHDAMYWYRQDPGQGLRLIYYSQIVNDFQKGDIAEGYSVSREKKESFPLTVTSAQKNPTAFYLCASSVVWTTSNTEAFFGQGTRLTVV.

This chain connects TRBV25-1 to TRBJ2-6; maybe TRBD1 (5 bases). With 3 bases removed from V and 0 bases from J, the gap between germline ends came to 15 bases. Germline V gives CDR1 MGHDK, CDR2 SYGVNS. The CDR3 is made up of 18 amino acids. CDR3 bases: TGTGCCAGCAGTGACCCAACAGGAATGAACTCTGGGGCCAACGTCCTGACTTTC. This gives the protein CASSDPTGMNSGANVLTF.

The chain has TRBV30 and TRBJ1-6; D is undetermined. Germline loops: CDR1 GTSNPN, CDR2 SVGIG (reference sequence). V was cut by 0 bases and J by 5 bases, with 8 bases left in between. The CDR3 totals 14 residues. The CDR3 loop reads CAWSVRADNSPLHF. The CDR3 DNA reads TGTGCCTGGAGTGTCCGGGCAGATAATTCACCCCTCCACTTT.

This clone was detected a few times. V gene TRBV7-3 combines with J gene TRBJ2-1; TRBD2 matches 8 bases. The CDR3 contains 15 residues. Per the germline V gene, CDR1 is SGHTA and CDR2 is FQGTGA. With V trimmed by 4 bases and J by 8 bases, 10 bases remained unmatched. In DNA form, the CDR3 reads TGTGCCAGCAGCTCAAGCGGGGGTGGTTATTATGAGCAGTTCTTC. This sequence encodes CASSSSGGGYYEQFF.

The chain employs TRBV6-5 and TRBJ1-3, with TRBD1 identical over 8 bases. Germline V lookup: CDR1 MNHEY, CDR2 SVGAGI. The ends lost 5 bases at V and 4 bases at J; junction bases unmatched: 4. This CDR3 region has 14 residues. In nucleotides, the CDR3 is TGTGCCAGCAGTACAGGGGGGGGAGGAAACACCATATATTTT. It codes for CASSTGGGGNTIYF.

The chain carries TRBV9 and TRBJ2-7; the D gene is possibly TRBD2 (6 bases). Trimming removed 0 bases at V and 2 bases at J, with 12 bases between. This CDR3 spans 15 amino acids. Germline V gene sequence: CDR1 SGDLS, CDR2 YYNGEE. The CDR3 protein is CASSVEGTPAYEQYF. In DNA, the CDR3 is TGTGCCAGCAGCGTAGAAGGGACTCCAGCCTACGAGCAGTACTTC.

The chain combines TRBV4-1 with TRBJ1-1; the D is unclear. The CDR3 spans 13 residues. V was shortened by 0 bases and J by 5 bases, with 7 bases between the two germline ends. Germline CDR1 is MGHRA and CDR2 is YSYEKL. The CDR3 spells CASSQDSGTEAFF. For the CDR3, the DNA is TGCGCCAGCAGCCAAGATTCGGGGACTGAAGCTTTCTTT.

The genes are TRBV18 and TRBJ1-1, with D perhaps matching TRBD1 (5 bases). Germline V lookup: CDR1 KGHSH, CDR2 LQKENI. The CDR3 contains 13 residues. Trimming shortened V by 4 bases and J by 5 bases, and 11 bases separated the two germline ends. The CDR3: CASSLGRRTEAFF. The CDR3 DNA reads TGTGCCAGCTCACTGGGACGTCGAACTGAAGCTTTCTTT.

This chain joins TRBV7-2 and TRBJ2-7; D possibly corresponds to TRBD2 (5 bases). Trimming left V 2 bases short and J 3 bases short, with 11 bases between. The CDR3 covers 14 residues. CDR1 SGHTA and CDR2 FQGNSA come from the germline V gene. This CDR3 reads CASSLTRVGYEQYF. DNA for the CDR3: TGTGCCAGCAGCTTAACGCGGGTGGGCTACGAGCAGTACTTC.

In this sample, this clone turned up once. The chain is built from TRBV10-2 and TRBJ1-5; 9 bases match TRBD1. This CDR3 comprises 15 residues. V trimming: 5 bases; J trimming: 2 bases; junction bases outside the gene matches: 4. The germline CDR1 and CDR2 sequences are WSHSY and SAAADI. DNA for the CDR3: TGCGCCAGCAGTCCGGACAGGGGAGGCAATCAGCCCCAGCATTTT. Its protein product is CASSPDRGGNQPQHF.

The rearrangement uses TRBV30 and TRBJ1-2, with D unresolved. Germline V CDR1 and CDR2: GTSNPN, SVGIG (reference sequence). Trimming took 7 bases from V and 7 from J, leaving 10 bases between them. The CDR3 covers 10 residues. DNA of the CDR3: TGTGCCTCAACCGGGGTTGGCTACACCTTC. Amino acid sequence: CASTGVGYTF.

The rearrangement links TRBV6-6 to TRBJ2-2; D is ambiguous. The CDR3 covers 12 residues. V was pared by 0 bases and J by 8 bases, with 4 bases between. Germline V lookup: CDR1 MNHNY, CDR2 SVGAGI (reference sequence). The CDR3 spells CASSYSGGELFF. DNA for the CDR3: TGTGCCAGCAGTTACTCGGGGGGGGAGCTGTTTTTT.

This chain uses TRBV28 with TRBJ2-1; 12 nucleotides match TRBD2. CDR3 length equals 16 residues. CDR1 is MDHEN, CDR2 SYDVKM, per germline. Germline trimming cut 4 bases from V and 8 bases from J; bases unmatched to any gene: 9. CDR3 sequence: CASSYPLAGGRDEQFF. CDR3 bases: TGTGCCAGCAGTTACCCCCTAGCGGGAGGGAGGGATGAGCAGTTCTTC.

This clone was seen once. The chain has TRBV7-2 and TRBJ1-6, with TRBD1 as a possible D gene (5 bases). The germline V and J ends were trimmed by 1 base and 7 bases, with 14 bases remaining between them. CDR1 and CDR2 (germline): SGHTA, FQGNSA. The CDR3 contains 16 residues. The CDR3 reads CASSLDFRGKNSPLHF. The CDR3 DNA follows: TGTGCCAGCAGCTTAGATTTCCGGGGCAAGAATTCACCCCTCCACTTT.

This chain connects TRBV5-1 to TRBJ1-1; D perhaps matches TRBD1 (5 bases). Trimming cost V 1 base and J 3 bases, with 19 bases left between them. Germline values: CDR1 SGHRS, CDR2 YFSETQ. The CDR3 is made up of 17 amino acids. The CDR3 nucleotides are TGCGCCAGCAGCTTGTTTGGGACGGGGAATTGGGACACTGAAGCTTTCTTT. Its protein is CASSLFGTGNWDTEAFF.

In its sample, this clone was seen once. The CDR3 DNA sequence: TGTGCCAGTAGTCGACGGGGAAATTCACCCCTCCACTTT. Its translation: CASSRRGNSPLHF. J is TRBJ1-6 and V is TRBV19; D unclear. Germline assignment: CDR1 LNHDA and CDR2 SQIVND (reference sequence). V was shortened by 5 bases and J by 7 bases, with 9 bases between the two germline ends. The CDR3 length is 13 residues.

The V gene is TRBV4-1, the J gene TRBJ1-5; possibly TRBD1 for D (5 bases). The CDR3 is 16 residues long. The V end was cut by 0 bases, the J end by 7 bases, with 16 bases between. CDR1 MGHRA and CDR2 YSYEKL come from the germline V gene. CDR3 in DNA: TGCGCCAGCAGCCAAGATGAGGCATTACGGGACCAGCCCCAGCATTTT. The encoded protein is CASSQDEALRDQPQHF.

This chain links TRBV7-8 with TRBJ1-1; no clear D gene. This CDR3 spans 14 amino acids. Trimming shortened V by 5 bases and J by 5 bases, and 15 bases separated the two germline ends. Per germline, CDR1 SGHVS and CDR2 FQNEAQ. Here the CDR3 reads CASSRDSLGTEAFF. CDR3 nucleotide sequence: TGTGCCAGCAGCCGCGATTCCCTGGGGACTGAAGCTTTCTTT.

The V call is TRBV4-3, the J call TRBJ2-3, with 11 bases fitting TRBD2. This CDR3 comprises 17 residues. V shed 2 bases, J shed 5 bases, and the junction held 9 bases outside the gene matches. The V gene's germline CDR1 is LGHNA and CDR2 YSLEER. CDR3 DNA sequence: TGCGCCAGCAGCCAACGTTTTACTAGCGGGAGAGGAGATACGCAGTATTTT. Amino acids: CASSQRFTSGRGDTQYF.

The chain carries TRBV5-8 and TRBJ1-2; weak D call: TRBD1 (6 bases). Trimming removed 4 bases from V and 5 bases from J, with 15 bases in between. CDR1 is SGHTS and CDR2 is YDEGEE in the germline V gene. There are 14 residues in the CDR3. This CDR3 reads CASSDTQGGYGYTF. The CDR3 region has the DNA TGTGCCAGCAGCGACACTCAAGGGGGGTATGGCTACACCTTC.

The chain links TRBV3-1 (or the pseudogene TRBV3-2) to TRBJ2-1; D possibly matches TRBD1 or TRBD2 (6 bases each). From germline, CDR1 is LGHDT and CDR2 YNNKEL (reference sequence). CDR3 size: 13 residues. The ends were cut back, 5 bases at V and 6 bases at J, with 11 bases in the middle. The CDR3 coding sequence is TGTGCCAGCAGCGTGGGGGGCATCAATGAGCAGTTCTTC. Translation gives CASSVGGINEQFF.

The chain carries TRBV25-1 and TRBJ2-3, with D unresolved. The CDR3 has 13 amino acids. V lost 2 bases, J lost 7 bases, and 10 bases lay in between. Germline values: CDR1 MGHDK, CDR2 SYGVNS. CDR3: CASSEAAGNTQYF. The CDR3 DNA is TGTGCCAGCAGTGAAGCGGCAGGAAATACGCAGTATTTT.

The chain joins TRBV3-1 (or the pseudogene TRBV3-2) to TRBJ2-2, with TRBD1 matching 8 bases. This CDR3 spans 13 amino acids. The ends lost 8 bases at V and 6 bases at J; junction bases unmatched: 5. In germline, CDR1 is LGHDT, CDR2 YNNKEL (reference sequence). CDR3 DNA sequence: TGTGCCAGCGGGAACAGGGGGTCCGGGGAGCTGTTTTTT. Translated: CASGNRGSGELFF.

This sequence joins TRBV19 and TRBJ1-1; D is possibly TRBD1 (6 bases). CDR3 length equals 14 residues. CDR1 LNHDA and CDR2 SQIVND come from the germline V gene (reference sequence). The V end lost 3 bases, the J end lost 4 bases, and 12 bases lay between the germline ends. The CDR3 DNA sequence: TGTGCCAGTAGTATGGGGGCAGGGACCACTGAAGCTTTCTTT. Translation: CASSMGAGTTEAFF.

This chain links TRBV3-1 (or the pseudogene TRBV3-2) with TRBJ1-2, with a tentative D call TRBD1 (5 bases). Trimming removed 1 base from V and 1 base from J, with 10 bases in between. Germline V gene sequence: CDR1 LGHDT, CDR2 YNNKEL (reference sequence). The CDR3 length is 15 residues. Here the CDR3 DNA reads TGTGCCAGCAGCCAAGGTGGGGCGATTAACTATGGCTACACCTTC. Residues: CASSQGGAINYGYTF.

The genes are TRBV7-9 and TRBJ1-2; weak D call: TRBD1 (6 bases). The ends were cut back, 2 bases at V and 2 bases at J, with 12 bases in the middle. This CDR3 contains 15 residues. Looked up from germline, CDR1 is SEHNR and CDR2 is FQNEAQ (reference sequence). This CDR3 reads CASSLRDTRNYGYTF. CDR3 sequence (DNA): TGTGCCAGCAGCTTACGGGACACCCGAAACTATGGCTACACCTTC.